This TCR beta chain derives from a study of blood T cell repertoires in COVID-19. Background on the study: Italy, Spain and the United States were the sources of the convalescent and acute COVID-19 samples. T cells, B-cell-depleted T cells, or PBMCs provided the cDNA or gDNA that served as material.

The germline V and J ends were trimmed by 3 bases and 4 bases, with 11 bases remaining between them. This CDR3 has 14 residues. Per the germline V gene, CDR1 is SGHAT and CDR2 is FQNNGV. Per the authors' pipeline: The authors estimated nucleated cell counts from reference gene primer amplification. The data were produced by immunoSEQ multiplex PCR, yet TCRdb's version contains in-frame clones alone and is incomplete. V, J and clone size derive from that table, while D and trimming were established from the DNA sequence. The repertoire includes some 170,000 clones, around 81% of them detected once, and 11% sits in the top ten.

This clonotype was obtained from a man aged 55 to 69 with active or convalescent COVID-19. Sequenced material: peripheral blood. The chain has TRBV11-2 and TRBJ2-3; weak D call: TRBD1 (5 bases). CDR3 nucleotides: TGTGCCAGCAGCTTCCAGACAGTTTCAGATACGCAGTATTTT. Its protein product is CASSFQTVSDTQYF.